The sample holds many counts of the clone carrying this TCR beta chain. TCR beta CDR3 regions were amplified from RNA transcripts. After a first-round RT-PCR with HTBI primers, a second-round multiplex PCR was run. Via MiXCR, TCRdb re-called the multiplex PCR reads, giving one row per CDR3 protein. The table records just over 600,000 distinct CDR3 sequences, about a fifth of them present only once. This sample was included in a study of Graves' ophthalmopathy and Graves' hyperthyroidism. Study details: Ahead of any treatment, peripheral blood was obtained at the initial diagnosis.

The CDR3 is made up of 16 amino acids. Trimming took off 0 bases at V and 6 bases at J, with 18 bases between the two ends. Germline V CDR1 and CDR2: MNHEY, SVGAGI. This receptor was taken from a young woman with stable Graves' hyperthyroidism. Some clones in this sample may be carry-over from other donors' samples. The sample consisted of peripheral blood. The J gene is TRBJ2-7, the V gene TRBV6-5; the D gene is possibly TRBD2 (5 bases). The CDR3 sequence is CASSYSILRGRVEQYF. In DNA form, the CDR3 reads TGTGCCAGCAGTTACTCGATTTTACGGGGTAGGGTCGAGCAGTACTTC.